A few counts support the clone carrying this TCR beta chain. What it binds is not known. The assay was immunoSEQ multiplex PCR, and TCRdb's table has in-frame clones only and misses some. The data show over 30,000 clones, roughly 81% seen once. The data were taken from a study of OX40 agonist ivuxolimab in advanced cancers. Whole-study context: An agonistic human IgG2 monoclonal antibody against OX40 (CD134) was given. Of the participants, 40% had some prior anti-PD-1, anti-PD-L1 or anti-CTLA-4 therapy, which was allowed.

The study, taken as a whole, reports: At 0.1 to 3.0 mg/kg and by week 6, CD4+ and CD8+ T cells in the blood had expanded clonally.

J was trimmed by 8 bases and V by 5 bases; bases with no gene match: 8. CDR3 length: 15 amino acids. Germline lookup yields CDR1 SGHTA and CDR2 FQGTGA. Blood sampling was done at baseline, cycle 4 day 1, and cycle 7 day 1. V and J are TRBV7-3 and TRBJ2-1; TRBD1 agrees at 11 bases. This sample comprised CD4+ or CD8+ T cells sorted from blood, obtained in a trial of the OX40 agonist ivuxolimab. The receptor was isolated from an adult with an advanced solid tumor such as melanoma, head and neck, liver or kidney cancer. The CDR3 loop reads CASSVSRTGGDEQFF. As DNA, the CDR3 is TGTGCCAGCAGCGTAAGCCGGACAGGGGGCGATGAGCAGTTCTTC.